The 22 T cell receptor beta chains presented below share a single source sample, sequenced in a study of T-cell reconstitution after alpha-beta-depleted transplantation in children. Construction of the TCRbeta library involved unique molecular identifiers. TCRdb re-called the PCR reads through MiXCR, storing one row per CDR3 protein. Found here are under 450,000 distinct CDR3 sequences, about an eighth of them singletons; the top ten hold about 3.9%. This material consisted of PBMCs, taken from the stem cell graft. Receptors were obtained from a human donor who donated a stem cell graft to a child with Fanconi anemia.

In its sample, this clonotype was seen a few times. This chain links TRBV6-2 or TRBV6-3 with TRBJ1-1; D may be TRBD1 (6 bases). This CDR3 has 17 residues. Germline loops: CDR1 MNHEY, CDR2 SVGEGT. Trimming took off 7 bases at V and 3 bases at J, with 24 bases between the two ends. The CDR3 DNA sequence: TGTGCCAGCACCGTAACGACAGGCGGCCTGGGGGACACTGAAGCTTTCTTT. It translates to CASTVTTGGLGDTEAFF.

Worth noting for this clonotype: A much bigger clone sits one base away, suggesting this may be a read error. The CDR3 ends on some other residue instead of the conserved phenylalanine or tryptophan, so this is likely a read error. The chain uses TRBV18 and TRBJ1-5; no clear D. The V gene lost 3 bases and the J gene lost 2 bases, with 17 bases spanning the gap. The germline gives CDR1 KGHSH, CDR2 LQKENI. The CDR3 loop spans 17 amino acids. The CDR3 reads CASSPLGEGRGNQPQHY. DNA of the CDR3: TGTGCCAGCTCACCGCTCGGTGAGGGTAGGGGCAATCAGCCCCAGCATTAT.

This clonotype turned up a few times. This chain joins TRBV5-1 and TRBJ1-1; no reliable D call. Trimming removed 0 bases at V and 0 bases at J, with 18 bases between. CDR1 is SGHRS and CDR2 is YFSETQ in the germline V gene. The CDR3 spans 18 residues. DNA of the CDR3: TGCGCCAGCAGCTTGGTAGGAGGACGGGAGATAATGAACACTGAAGCTTTCTTT. Translating it yields CASSLVGGREIMNTEAFF.

V usage is TRBV7-7 and J usage is TRBJ1-1, with D uncertain. CDR1 is SSHAT, CDR2 FNYEAQ, per germline (reference sequence). V was pared by 5 bases and J by 2 bases, with 9 bases between. The CDR3 runs 13 residues. CDR3: CASSAGHNTEAFF. CDR3 coding DNA: TGTGCCAGCAGCGCCGGTCATAACACTGAAGCTTTCTTT.

V is TRBV30 and J is TRBJ2-7; D not resolved. Germline V gives CDR1 GTSNPN, CDR2 SVGIG (reference sequence). The V and J ends lost 4 bases and 0 bases respectively, with 16 bases between them. CDR3 length equals 15 residues. The CDR3 spells CAWTIRLASSYEQYF. The CDR3, as DNA: TGTGCCTGGACTATCCGTTTAGCCAGCTCCTACGAGCAGTACTTC. Supplemented by reference TRBV30 and TRBJ2-7, the full variable domain reads SQTIHQWPATLVQPVGSPLSLECTVEGTSNPNLYWYRQAAGRGLQLLFYSVGIGQISSEVPQNLSASRPQDRQFILSSKKLLLSDSGFYLCAWTIRLASSYEQYFGPGTRLTVT.

This clonotype was seen a handful of times. In DNA, the CDR3 is TGCAGCGTGGCTAATCGGGAGAACGAGCAGTACTTC. Its translation: CSVANRENEQYF. V gene TRBV29-1 combines with J gene TRBJ2-7; TRBD2 might be the D (6 bases). V dropped 6 bases and J dropped 5 bases, with 14 bases sitting between them. CDR1 is SQVTM and CDR2 is ANQGSEA in the germline V gene. CDR3 size: 12 residues.

This clonotype appeared many times. The chain has TRBV12-3 or TRBV12-4 and TRBJ1-2, with unresolved D. The CDR3 has 14 residues. V lost 5 bases and J lost 0, with 10 bases in between. DNA of the CDR3: TGTGCCAGCAGTGCCGGGATGGCTAACTATGGCTACACCTTC. It codes for CASSAGMANYGYTF.

This clonotype has only a few counts. The CDR3 sequence: CASSSQDSYEQYF. As DNA, the CDR3 is TGTGCCAGCAGCAGCCAGGACAGTTACGAGCAGTACTTC. This rearrangement joins TRBV7-8 to TRBJ2-7, with a possible D match to TRBD1 (6 bases). The CDR3 consists of 13 residues. V lost 5 bases and J 4 bases, leaving 12 bases between the germline ends. The germline V gene has CDR1 SGHVS and CDR2 FQNEAQ.

This clonotype was found a few times. This rearrangement joins TRBV10-1 to TRBJ2-5; 7 bases line up with TRBD2. This CDR3 is 15 amino acids long. The J segment lost 2 bases and the V segment lost 3 bases, leaving 6 bases of the junction unmatched. Germline V gives CDR1 WNHNN, CDR2 SYGVQD (reference sequence). The CDR3 loop is CASSEAGTQQETQYF. The CDR3 nucleotides read TGCGCCAGCAGTGAAGCGGGGACCCAACAAGAGACCCAGTACTTC.

V and J are TRBV5-1 and TRBJ2-3, with a weak D call TRBD2 (6 bases). V lost 5 bases and J 2 bases, leaving 12 bases between the germline ends. This CDR3 is built from 14 residues. The V gene's germline CDR1 is SGHRS and CDR2 YFSETQ. The CDR3 reads CASRYRDSTDTQYF. The CDR3 DNA follows: TGCGCCAGCAGATACCGGGACTCCACAGATACGCAGTATTTT.

This chain uses TRBV4-1 with TRBJ1-4, with TRBD1 matching 8 bases. The CDR3 is made up of 15 amino acids. Germline loops: CDR1 MGHRA, CDR2 YSYEKL. The V and J ends lost 4 bases and 8 bases, in that order; junction bases with no gene match: 9. The CDR3 DNA follows: TGCGCCAGCAGCCTGGAGAACAGGGGGAGAGAAAAACTGTTTTTT. Translation gives CASSLENRGREKLFF.

This clonotype was observed a few times. The V and J genes are TRBV20-1 and TRBJ1-1; maybe TRBD1 (5 bases). The CDR3 extends over 12 amino acids. The V gene's germline CDR1 is DFQATT and CDR2 SNEGSKA (reference sequence). V lost 4 bases and J 5 bases, leaving 11 bases between the germline ends. CDR3 loop: CSAIGEWTEAFF. CDR3 nucleotides: TGCAGTGCTATAGGGGAGTGGACTGAAGCTTTCTTT.

This clonotype was counted many times. V gene TRBV28 combines with J gene TRBJ2-1; a weak D match, TRBD1 (6 bases). Trimming shortened V by 5 bases and J by 7 bases, and 18 bases separated the two germline ends. Looked up from germline, CDR1 is MDHEN and CDR2 is SYDVKM. The CDR3 covers 15 residues. The CDR3 loop reads CASSVDSRPGNEQFF. In nucleotides, the CDR3 is TGTGCCAGCAGTGTGGACAGTCGCCCAGGTAATGAGCAGTTCTTC.

The chain combines TRBV25-1 with TRBJ1-5, with D possibly matching TRBD1 (6 bases). The CDR3 is 14 amino acids. Germline V CDR1 and CDR2: MGHDK, SYGVNS. V lost 5 bases to trimming and J lost 9 bases, with 17 bases between them. The CDR3 coding sequence is TGTGCCAGCAGTCATTACAGGGACGACTGGCCCCAGCATTTT. Translation: CASSHYRDDWPQHF.

A remark on this clonotype: A much larger clone sits a single nucleotide away, making a read error possible. V is TRBV7-2 and J is TRBJ1-6; tentative D call: TRBD1 (5 bases). The CDR3 is 14 residues long. Germline V gives CDR1 SGHTA, CDR2 FQGNSA. In DNA, the CDR3 is TGTGCCAGCAGCTTGCAGGGAGCTAATTCACCCCTCCGCTTT. Its protein product is CASSLQGANSPLRF.

The chain recombines TRBV12-3 or TRBV12-4 with TRBJ1-5; 11 nucleotides agree with TRBD1. V dropped 2 bases and J dropped 6; count of bases not matched to a gene: 9. The CDR3 extends over 17 amino acids. CDR3 in amino acids: CASSLSPGQGEFQPQHF. CDR3 sequence (DNA): TGTGCCAGCAGTTTATCTCCGGGACAGGGGGAATTTCAGCCCCAGCATTTT.

This clonotype occurred many times. V is TRBV4-3 and J is TRBJ1-6; 7 bases map to TRBD1. The CDR3 loop spans 15 amino acids. V was clipped by 3 bases and J by 10 bases; unmatched bases: 9. Germline CDR1 LGHNA, CDR2 YSLEER. The CDR3 DNA follows: TGCGCCAGCAGCCAGCAGGAACAGGGGAGGTCACCCCTCCACTTT. It codes for CASSQQEQGRSPLHF.

A single count supports this clonotype. V usage is TRBV30 and J usage is TRBJ1-6, with D possibly matching TRBD1 (6 bases). V shed 4 bases and J shed 7 bases, with 11 bases lying between them. The CDR3 length is 13 residues. CDR1 is GTSNPN and CDR2 is SVGIG in the germline V gene (reference sequence). CDR3 residues: CAWTHRENSPLHF. As DNA, the CDR3 is TGTGCCTGGACCCACAGGGAGAATTCACCCCTCCACTTT. The variable domain in full, completed from reference TRBV30 and TRBJ1-6, reads SQTIHQWPATLVQPVGSPLSLECTVEGTSNPNLYWYRQAAGRGLQLLFYSVGIGQISSEVPQNLSASRPQDRQFILSSKKLLLSDSGFYLCAWTHRENSPLHFGNGTRLTVT.

This clonotype has more than one count but fewer than ten. The chain recombines TRBV7-9 with TRBJ2-1; no clear D. Trimming took off 5 bases at V and 2 bases at J, with 10 bases between the two ends. The CDR3 sequence is 14 residues long. Looked up from germline, CDR1 is SEHNR and CDR2 is FQNEAQ (reference sequence). CDR3 sequence (DNA): TGTGCCAGCAGCCTAAATACCCCCTACAATGAGCAGTTCTTC. This encodes CASSLNTPYNEQFF.

The CDR3 here is CASSPGLRNTEAFF. The CDR3 region has the DNA TGCGCCAGCAGCCCCGGACTCAGGAACACTGAAGCTTTCTTT. V usage is TRBV5-1 and J usage is TRBJ1-1, with D unresolved. Deletions cut 4 bases from V and 1 base from J, with 11 bases between. Per the germline V gene, CDR1 is SGHRS and CDR2 is YFSETQ. The CDR3 sequence is 14 residues long.

The chain uses TRBV4-3 and TRBJ1-1; 7 bases fit TRBD1. Germline assignment: CDR1 LGHNA and CDR2 YSLEER. V was clipped by 1 base and J by 5 bases; unmatched bases: 4. This CDR3 comprises 14 residues. This CDR3 reads CASSQAGGDTEAFF. CDR3 DNA: TGCGCCAGCAGCCAAGCAGGGGGTGATACTGAAGCTTTCTTT.

The V and J genes are TRBV7-9 and TRBJ2-3, with D unclear. Per germline, CDR1 SEHNR and CDR2 FQNEAQ (reference sequence). V gave up 6 bases and J gave up 4 bases, with 8 bases separating them. This CDR3 is built from 12 residues. CDR3 nucleotide sequence: TGTGCCAGCAGAGTCGTTTCAGATACGCAGTATTTT. Its protein product is CASRVVSDTQYF.